This T cell receptor (beta chain) was sequenced during a study of shared clonotypes between healthy human individuals. On this clone: Its antigen remains unidentified.

Study-wide results and caveats: In contrast to clonotypes shared by all four donors, non-shared clonotypes had lower generation probabilities. At large depth, rarefaction still showed sorted-subset sequencing to be incomplete.

CDR3 size: 14 residues. Trimming took 3 bases from V and 5 from J; bases not matched to a gene: 6. The germline gives CDR1 SGDLS, CDR2 YYNGEE. Per sorted-subset replicate PCR, input was around 200 ng DNA, representing roughly 29,000 T cell genomes. The assay was immunoSEQ multiplex PCR, and TCRdb's table has in-frame clones only and misses some. Of under 1 million clones listed, roughly 96% are singletons. Naive CD8 isolation took CD45RO-negative cells positively selected for CCR7 and excluded terminally differentiated effector memory CD45RA+ cells. This chain joins TRBV9 and TRBJ2-7, with TRBD2 matching 9 bases. The origin of this receptor is a man under 40 in good health. Sequencing input: naive CD8+ T cells sorted from blood. The CDR3 DNA is TGTGCCAGCAGCGCTAGCGGGACTTTCCACGAGCAGTACTTC. Its translation is CASSASGTFHEQYF.